The rows below give T cell receptor beta chains drawn from one sample of a study of blood T cell repertoires in COVID-19. TCRdb keeps only in-frame clones here, not all; method: immunoSEQ multiplex PCR. The top ten hold 20% to 25% of the sample, which has roughly 80,000 clones, more than 75% seen once. The specimen sequenced was peripheral blood. These receptors all stem from a human donor in a cohort sampled during active COVID-19. CDR3s include the opening cysteine and the closing phenylalanine or tryptophan. D genes are given only for firm matches. Size tells how often a clone was seen (once, few, many) or the class of an expanded clone, and some rows leave it out.

clone_size,j_call,d_call,v_call,cdr3_aa,cdr3_nt
-,TRBJ1-5,-,TRBV5-4,CASSSGGSNQPQHF,TGTGCCAGCAGCTCGGGGGGTAGCAATCAGCCCCAGCATTTT
-,TRBJ1-2,-,TRBV5-5,CASRPGSGEYGYTF,TGTGCCAGCAGACCAGGTTCGGGGGAGTATGGCTACACCTTC
-,TRBJ2-5,-,TRBV11-2,CASSPVGGGQDGTQYF,TGTGCCAGCAGCCCAGTGGGAGGTGGACAGGATGGGACCCAGTACTTC
-,TRBJ1-1,-,TRBV6-2/TRBV6-3,CASSYQNTEAFF,TGTGCCAGCAGTTATCAGAACACTGAAGCTTTCTTT
-,TRBJ1-5,TRBD1,TRBV6-5,CASTPGQGWGQPQHF,TGTGCCAGCACCCCGGGACAGGGATGGGGTCAGCCCCAGCATTTT
-,TRBJ2-1,TRBD1,TRBV7-6,CASSLGTGTGSNEQFF,TGTGCCAGCAGCTTAGGGACCGGGACAGGGTCTAATGAGCAGTTCTTC
-,TRBJ2-3,TRBD2,TRBV11-2,CASSLDLRAGGITDTQYF,TGTGCCAGCAGCTTAGATCTGAGGGCGGGGGGGATCACAGATACGCAGTATTTT
-,TRBJ1-5,-,TRBV5-6,CASSLYGRSSYQPQHF,TGTGCCAGCAGCTTGTATGGTAGGAGCTCGTATCAGCCCCAGCATTTT
-,TRBJ2-6,TRBD1,TRBV5-4,CASSSRTGNSGANVLTF,TGTGCCAGCAGCTCCCGGACAGGAAACTCTGGGGCCAACGTCCTGACTTTC
-,TRBJ1-3,-,TRBV7-9,CASSSIGRGNTIYF,TGTGCCAGCAGCTCGATAGGGAGAGGAAACACCATATATTTT
-,TRBJ1-1,TRBD1,TRBV2,CASSEGQGVRRAFF,TGTGCCAGCAGTGAAGGACAGGGGGTGAGGAGAGCTTTCTTT
-,TRBJ2-2,-,TRBV5-1,CASSLGHIGTGELFF,TGCGCCAGCAGCTTGGGACATATTGGCACCGGGGAGCTGTTTTTT
-,TRBJ2-1,-,TRBV6-1,CASSDQAYNEQFF,TGTGCCAGCAGTGATCAGGCCTACAATGAGCAGTTCTTC
-,TRBJ2-5,TRBD1,TRBV23-1,CASSQIQTGTEETQYF,TGCGCCAGCAGTCAAATTCAGACAGGGACCGAAGAGACCCAGTACTTC
-,TRBJ2-7,-,TRBV6-1,CASSESGQIYEQYF,TGTGCCAGCAGTGAATCGGGACAAATCTACGAGCAGTACTTC
-,TRBJ1-3,-,TRBV21-1,CASADRNTIYF,TGTGCCAGCGCGGATCGAAACACCATATATTTT
-,TRBJ2-5,-,TRBV6-2/TRBV6-3,CASGPGVGTQYF,TGTGCCAGCGGCCCAGGGGTTGGGACCCAGTACTTC
-,TRBJ1-2,TRBD1,TRBV5-1,CASTMTGGSGYTF,TGCGCCAGCACCATGACAGGGGGCAGTGGCTACACCTTC
-,TRBJ1-2,-,TRBV7-2,CASSLAVIVNYGYTF,TGTGCCAGCAGCTTAGCGGTCATAGTGAACTATGGCTACACCTTC
once,TRBJ1-1,-,TRBV6-1,CASREGQKPNTEAFF,TGTGCCAGCAGAGAAGGACAGAAGCCTAACACTGAAGCTTTCTTT
-,TRBJ1-2,-,TRBV18,CASSPQGVSDYGYTF,TGTGCCAGCTCACCTCAGGGCGTCTCGGACTATGGCTACACCTTC
-,TRBJ2-3,-,TRBV2,CASSEAGLSATDTQYF,TGTGCCAGCAGTGAAGCGGGACTCTCCGCGACGGATACGCAGTATTTT
-,TRBJ1-4,-,TRBV28,CASSSTDEKLFF,TGTGCCAGCAGTTCGACAGATGAAAAACTGTTTTTT
-,TRBJ2-2,TRBD1,TRBV5-1,CASSLGTGITGELFF,TGCGCCAGCAGCTTGGGGACAGGGATAACCGGGGAGCTGTTTTTT
few,TRBJ2-7,TRBD2,TRBV6-6,CASSYSVAGSRYEQYF,TGTGCCAGCAGTTACTCCGTAGCGGGTTCCCGCTACGAGCAGTACTTC
-,TRBJ2-3,TRBD1,TRBV5-6,CASSLRQGTRTDTQYF,TGTGCCAGCAGCTTGAGACAGGGAACCCGCACAGATACGCAGTATTTT
once,TRBJ2-7,-,TRBV5-1,CASSLRGQFYEQYF,TGCGCCAGCAGCTTGAGGGGCCAGTTCTACGAGCAGTACTTC